This T cell receptor (beta chain) was recovered during a study of blood T cell repertoires in COVID-19. TCRdb keeps only in-frame clones here, not all; method: immunoSEQ multiplex PCR. The sample lists about 78,000 clones; around 91% were seen once. Material for sequencing was peripheral blood. The TCR was taken from a woman in her 50s in a cohort sampled during active COVID-19.

The CDR3 loop is CASSSGTVTYEQYF. DNA of the CDR3: TGTGCCAGCAGTTCCGGGACAGTCACCTACGAGCAGTACTTC. The chain recombines TRBV6-6 with TRBJ2-7; 7 positions match TRBD1. CDR3 size: 14 residues. Germline V lookup: CDR1 MNHNY, CDR2 SVGAGI (reference sequence). J gave up 2 bases and V 4 bases, and 5 bases lay outside the gene matches.